The 15 T cell receptor beta chains reported below all come from one sample, sequenced in a study of cytomegalovirus exposure and HLA in healthy donors. This PCR relied on a set of 60 Vbeta primers and 13 Jbeta primers. Profiling relied on immunoSEQ multiplex PCR, and the TCRdb table lists in-frame clones only, not all of them. The sample gives some 130,000 clones, 80% of which show up once; 4% is in the top ten. The sequencing input was PBMCs. Receptors originate from a woman in her 40s in good health and CMV-seronegative.

This chain uses TRBV28 with TRBJ2-5; 8 bases are shared with TRBD1. After removal of 4 bases from V and 5 bases from J, the junction contained 6 bases not matched to a gene. The germline CDR1 and CDR2 sequences are MDHEN and SYDVKM. The CDR3 spans 14 residues. DNA for the CDR3: TGTGCCAGCAGTTCGGACAGGGTGCAGGAGACCCAGTACTTC. Protein product: CASSSDRVQETQYF.

This clone was seen only a few times. V gene TRBV19 combines with J gene TRBJ1-3, with TRBD1 matching over 7 bases. J lost 8 bases, V lost 4 bases, and 14 bases had no gene match. CDR3 size: 16 residues. The germline CDR1 and CDR2 sequences are LNHDA and SQIVND (reference sequence). This chain's CDR3 is CASSTENRGRRDTIYF. CDR3 coding DNA: TGTGCCAGTAGTACCGAGAACAGGGGCCGTCGGGACACCATATATTTT.

The chain links TRBV14 to TRBJ1-2; D ambiguous. CDR1 SGHDN and CDR2 FVKESK come from the germline V gene. This CDR3 spans 14 amino acids. Trimming left V 7 bases short and J 7 bases short, with 19 bases between. CDR3: CASTPKAGLFGYTF. CDR3 bases: TGTGCCAGCACCCCGAAGGCAGGATTATTTGGCTACACCTTC.

This clone has only a few counts. The chain recombines TRBV7-2 with TRBJ2-7; a possible D gene is TRBD1 (6 bases). V was cut by 2 bases and J by 5 bases, with 13 bases left in between. This CDR3 region has 14 residues. Germline CDR1 is SGHTA and CDR2 is FQGNSA. CDR3 DNA: TGTGCCAGCAGCTTAACCGTGGGGGCCAACGAGCAGTACTTC. Residues: CASSLTVGANEQYF. Full variable domain (remainder filled in from reference TRBV7-2 and TRBJ2-7): GAGVSQSPSNKVTEKGKDVELRCDPISGHTALYWYRQSLGQGLEFLIYFQGNSAPDKSGLPSDRFSAERTGGSVSTLTIQRTQQEDSAVYLCASSLTVGANEQYFGPGTRLTVT.

V usage is TRBV10-3 and J usage is TRBJ1-2; the match to TRBD1 covers 8 bases. Germline CDR1 is ENHRY and CDR2 is SYGVKD. The trim removed 10 bases at V and 5 bases at J, leaving 6 bases unmatched. The CDR3 covers 12 residues. The CDR3 DNA follows: TGTGCCACCGGGACAGGCCCTTATGGCTACACCTTC. Amino acid sequence: CATGTGPYGYTF.

The genes are TRBV13 and TRBJ1-2; D is ambiguous. CDR3 size: 14 residues. Between the trimmed V and J ends, which lost 5 bases and 0 bases, there was a span of 10 bases. Germline lookup yields CDR1 PRHDT and CDR2 FYEKMQ (reference sequence). For the CDR3, the DNA is TGTGCCAGCAGCCCCCGGGATTCTAACTATGGCTACACCTTC. It codes for CASSPRDSNYGYTF.

The CDR3 DNA follows: TGTGCCAGCAGCCTCGATCGGAATAGCGGGAGTAGATTCTACGAGCAGTACTTC. It encodes CASSLDRNSGSRFYEQYF. V gene TRBV7-2 combines with J gene TRBJ2-7; 9 bases align to TRBD2. J lost 3 bases, V lost 5 bases, and 17 bases had no gene match. Germline V gives CDR1 SGHTA, CDR2 FQGNSA. This CDR3 contains 18 residues.

This clone came up a few times. This rearrangement joins TRBV2 to TRBJ1-4, with D perhaps TRBD1 (5 bases). The CDR3 has 17 residues. The germline gives CDR1 SNHLY, CDR2 FYNNEI. The germline V and J ends were trimmed by 8 bases and 4 bases, with 23 bases remaining between them. The CDR3 is CASDLTGRQGVNEKLFF. For the CDR3, the DNA is TGTGCCAGCGACTTGACGGGTCGGCAGGGTGTTAATGAAAAACTGTTTTTT.

The chain joins TRBV5-1 to TRBJ2-5; no definite D call. The CDR3 runs 14 residues. V lost 0 bases to trimming and J lost 0 bases, with 6 bases between them. Looked up from germline, CDR1 is SGHRS and CDR2 is YFSETQ. CDR3: CASSLDSYQETQYF. CDR3 nucleotides: TGCGCCAGCAGCTTGGACTCGTACCAAGAGACCCAGTACTTC.

J is TRBJ1-6 and V is TRBV4-1, with unresolved D. This CDR3 spans 15 amino acids. Germline V gene lookup returns CDR1 MGHRA and CDR2 YSYEKL. V lost 4 bases to trimming and J lost 10 bases, with 17 bases between them. CDR3: CASSPREAGGSPLHF. For the CDR3, the DNA is TGCGCCAGCAGCCCGCGGGAGGCGGGCGGGTCACCCCTCCACTTT.

This clone has more than one count but fewer than ten. This chain joins TRBV6-5 and TRBJ1-1, with TRBD1 identical over 7 bases. J gave up 5 bases and V 0 bases, and 6 bases lay outside the gene matches. This CDR3 is 15 amino acids long. Germline V CDR1 and CDR2: MNHEY, SVGAGI. The CDR3 coding sequence is TGTGCCAGCAGTTACTCGACAGGGCGGGGTACTGAAGCTTTCTTT. As protein: CASSYSTGRGTEAFF.

The chain uses TRBV29-1 and TRBJ1-5; 12 bases line up with TRBD1. V lost 6 bases to trimming and J lost 3 bases; unmatched junction nucleotides: 3. CDR3 length: 14 residues. Germline V gene sequence: CDR1 SQVTM, CDR2 ANQGSEA. The CDR3 DNA is TGCAGCGTCAAGGGACAGGGGGCCAATCAGCCCCAGCATTTT. Its translation: CSVKGQGANQPQHF.

The chain is built from TRBV7-6 and TRBJ1-1, with TRBD1 identical over 8 bases. This CDR3 region has 13 residues. Germline loops: CDR1 SGHVS, CDR2 FNYEAQ. Losses at the gene ends were 5 bases for V and 6 bases for J; bases not matched to a gene: 5. The CDR3 DNA is TGTGCCAGCAGCCCGCGGACAGGGCCTGAAGCTTTCTTT. Protein sequence: CASSPRTGPEAFF.

The chain employs TRBV10-2 and TRBJ2-1; tentatively, D is TRBD1 (8 bases). V was pared by 7 bases and J by 6 bases, with 13 bases between. The CDR3 sequence is 13 residues long. Germline values: CDR1 WSHSY, CDR2 SAAADI. CDR3 loop: CASNRGGTNEQFF. The CDR3 region has the DNA TGCGCCAGCAACAGGGGGGGGACCAATGAGCAGTTCTTC.

The chain links TRBV7-8 to TRBJ1-1; D gene ambiguous. Trimming cost V 0 bases and J 1 base, with 9 bases left between them. This CDR3 contains 15 residues. The germline V gene has CDR1 SGHVS and CDR2 FQNEAQ. CDR3 sequence: CASSLAEAPNTEAFF. CDR3 nucleotide sequence: TGTGCCAGCAGCTTAGCAGAGGCGCCGAACACTGAAGCTTTCTTT.